What follows describes a single T cell receptor (beta chain). Its matching antigen is unknown. V dropped 1 base and J dropped 3; count of bases not matched to a gene: 1. The CDR3 consists of 15 residues. Looked up from germline, CDR1 is MGHRA and CDR2 is YSYEKL. This record belongs to a study of response to subunit inactivated influenza vaccine. Study conclusions and caveats: The authors suggested that few new T cells are recruited per seasonal influenza vaccination.

TCRdb analysed the RT-PCR reads with MiXCR anew, one entry per CDR3 protein. The sample holds around 650,000 distinct CDR3 sequences, 15% to 19% seen once. The sequence was collected from a man aged 50 or older who received an inactivated influenza vaccine. The source was PBMCs from blood, collected 11 to 12 days after vaccination. The chain uses TRBV4-1 and TRBJ2-3, with TRBD1 identical over 10 bases. CDR3 in amino acids: CASSQGTGGTDTQYF. The CDR3 DNA reads as TGCGCCAGCAGCCAAGGGACAGGGGGTACAGATACGCAGTATTTT.